What follows are 26 T cell receptor beta chains derived from one specimen sequenced in a study of T cell responses to AZD1222 COVID-19 vaccine (dated by TCRdb to the early 2020s). The time point label, as the study defines it: about 28 days (+/-7) after the second vaccine dose. The library was obtained by the immunoSEQ multiplex PCR assay. TCRdb provides this immuneACCESS table in a form limited to in-frame rearrangements. Some clones are lacking; in checked studies, under half of them reflect an unresolved V gene, and why the rest are absent is not known. For this sample there are tens of thousands of clones; over 80% appear just once. The ten largest clones take up less than 3% of the sample. The sequencing here drew on peripheral blood, taken 28 days after the second AZD1222 dose. These receptors originate from an adult who received the AZD1222 COVID-19 vaccine.

The chain links TRBV11-3 to TRBJ2-7, with a possible D match to TRBD2 (6 bases). This CDR3 is built from 14 residues. Between the trimmed V and J ends, which lost 1 base and 2 bases, there was a span of 9 bases. Germline V lookup: CDR1 SGHNT, CDR2 YENEEA. The CDR3 DNA is TGTGCCAGCAGCTTAGGGGGGGTCCCCTACGAGCAGTACTTC. This translates into CASSLGGVPYEQYF. Complete variable domain (other parts from reference TRBV11-3 and TRBJ2-7): EAGVVQSPRYKIIEKKQPVAFWCNPISGHNTLYWYLQNLGQGPELLIRYENEEAVDDSQLPKDRFSAERLKGVDSTLKIQPAELGDSAVYLCASSLGGVPYEQYFGPGTRLTVT.

V and J are TRBV27 and TRBJ2-1, with TRBD2 identical over 8 bases. V lost 2 bases and J lost 5; bases outside the gene matches: 8. The CDR3 extends over 16 amino acids. CDR1 is MNHEY and CDR2 is SMNVEV in the germline V gene (reference sequence). CDR3 DNA: TGTGCCAGCAGTTTACCCGGACTAGCACCCCACAATGAGCAGTTCTTC. This codes for CASSLPGLAPHNEQFF.

This clone was seen a single time. The rearrangement joins TRBV21-1 to TRBJ2-5; the table's D gene call, TRBD1, was not cross checked with the DNA. TRBV21-1 is labeled a pseudogene. This CDR3 spans 13 amino acids. The CDR3 region has the DNA TGTGCCAGCAGACGGACAGGCCAAGAGACCCAGTACTTC. This codes for CASRRTGQETQYF.

The J gene is TRBJ2-7, the V gene TRBV7-3; no clear D gene. Trimming took 5 bases from V and 2 from J, leaving 16 bases between them. Germline V lookup: CDR1 SGHTA, CDR2 FQGTGA. This CDR3 is built from 15 residues. The CDR3 protein is CASSPQPGPTYEQYF. CDR3 in DNA: TGTGCCAGCAGCCCCCAGCCAGGCCCCACCTACGAGCAGTACTTC.

This chain connects TRBV6-5 to TRBJ2-2, with 9 positions matching TRBD1. The V gene's germline CDR1 is MNHEY and CDR2 SVGAGI. Trimming cost V 6 bases and J 5 bases; bases outside gene matches: 7. CDR3 size: 15 residues. DNA for the CDR3: TGTGCCAGCAGCTCCGACAGGGGGTGGACCGGGGAGCTGTTTTTT. Translated, it gives CASSSDRGWTGELFF.

The chain links TRBV5-1 to TRBJ2-7; D is perhaps TRBD1 (6 bases). The CDR3 runs 16 residues. Germline lookup yields CDR1 SGHRS and CDR2 YFSETQ. V gave up 0 bases and J gave up 5 bases, with 18 bases separating them. This chain's CDR3 is CASSLGGGRGIDEQYF. CDR3 nucleotides: TGCGCCAGCAGCTTGGGAGGCGGCAGGGGAATTGACGAGCAGTACTTC.

This chain joins TRBV18 and TRBJ2-2, with D perhaps matching TRBD2 (6 bases). The CDR3 is 14 residues long. V lost 2 bases and J 6 bases, leaving 10 bases between the germline ends. The V gene's germline CDR1 is KGHSH and CDR2 LQKENI. For the CDR3, the DNA is TGTGCCAGCTCACCAGCGGGGTACGCCGGGGAGCTGTTTTTT. This translates into CASSPAGYAGELFF. The complete variable domain, with remaining parts taken from reference TRBV18 and TRBJ2-2, reads NAGVMQNPRHLVRRRGQEARLRCSPMKGHSHVYWYRQLPEEGLKFMVYLQKENIIDESGMPKERFSAEFPKEGPSILRIQQVVRGDSAAYFCASSPAGYAGELFFGEGSRLTVL.

This clone was counted between two and nine times. This chain uses TRBV4-2 with TRBJ2-1, with TRBD2 identical over 9 bases. The CDR3 covers 16 residues. The V segment lost 4 bases and the J segment 0 bases; nucleotides outside the gene matches: 4. Germline V gene lookup returns CDR1 LGHNA and CDR2 YNFKEQ. The CDR3 here is CASSPGLASSYNEQFF. In DNA, the CDR3 is TGTGCCAGCAGCCCAGGACTAGCGAGCTCCTACAATGAGCAGTTCTTC.

The chain uses TRBV7-8 and TRBJ2-7; D gene uncertain. Germline V gene sequence: CDR1 SGHVS, CDR2 FQNEAQ. The CDR3 has 16 residues. The V and J ends lost 0 bases and 5 bases respectively, with 17 bases between them. CDR3 bases: TGTGCCAGCAGCTTAGCCAGTCCGGGCCCGATGGACGAGCAGTACTTC. It yields the protein CASSLASPGPMDEQYF.

J is TRBJ1-2 and V is TRBV27; D is ambiguous. Germline values: CDR1 MNHEY, CDR2 SMNVEV (reference sequence). This CDR3 is 13 amino acids long. The V end was cut by 4 bases, the J end by 4 bases, with 10 bases between. The DNA for the CDR3 is TGTGCCAGCAGTTCCCGGTCCGGCTATGGCTACACCTTC. Translation: CASSSRSGYGYTF.

The table lists this clone with a count of one. The chain is built from TRBV9 and TRBJ1-2, with TRBD1 matching 7 bases. Germline V CDR1 and CDR2: SGDLS, YYNGEE. This CDR3 is 13 amino acids long. The ends lost 4 bases at V and 9 bases at J; junction bases unmatched: 9. For the CDR3, the DNA is TGTGCCAGCAGCCCCGACAGGGTTAAAAGCTACACCTTC. The encoded protein is CASSPDRVKSYTF.

V usage is TRBV5-1 and J usage is TRBJ2-7; TRBD2 matches at 13 bases. This CDR3 has 18 residues. Trimming at V came to 1 base and at J to 1 base, leaving 8 bases not matched to a gene. Germline loops: CDR1 SGHRS, CDR2 YFSETQ. Written as DNA, the CDR3 is TGCGCCAGCAGCTTGCGGGGACTAGCGGGACCCTCATCCTACGAGCAGTACTTC. Translating gives CASSLRGLAGPSSYEQYF.

The chain recombines TRBV28 with TRBJ1-5; D is uncertain. The germline CDR1 and CDR2 sequences are MDHEN and SYDVKM. Trimming removed 4 bases at V and 6 bases at J, with 13 bases between. This CDR3 is 14 amino acids long. CDR3 in amino acids: CASSSPALSQPQHF. In nucleotides, the CDR3 is TGTGCCAGCAGTTCCCCGGCGTTGAGTCAGCCCCAGCATTTT.

The chain carries TRBV27 and TRBJ2-6; D is possibly TRBD2 (5 bases). The CDR3 runs 16 residues. The germline gives CDR1 MNHEY, CDR2 SMNVEV (reference sequence). V was cut by 5 bases and J by 3 bases, with 14 bases left in between. The chain's CDR3 is CASSGRGEGGANVLTF. The DNA of the CDR3 is TGTGCCAGCAGTGGCCGGGGAGAAGGTGGGGCCAACGTCCTGACTTTC.

This clone has only a few counts. The chain has TRBV3-1 (or the pseudogene TRBV3-2) and TRBJ2-1; no clear D gene. From germline, CDR1 is LGHDT and CDR2 YNNKEL (reference sequence). The CDR3 extends over 11 amino acids. V was pared by 2 bases and J by 9 bases, with 5 bases between. The CDR3 DNA reads TGTGCCAGCAGCCAACAGGCTGAGCAGTTCTTC. It yields the protein CASSQQAEQFF.

This clone was counted once. This chain uses TRBV27 with TRBJ1-2; TRBD1 is a possible D gene (6 bases). CDR3 size: 15 residues. CDR1 is MNHEY and CDR2 is SMNVEV in the germline V gene (reference sequence). V dropped 7 bases and J dropped 6 bases, with 21 bases sitting between them. The CDR3 nucleotides read TGTGCCAGCACTACCCGGGGACAAAATTTCCATGGCTACACCTTC. It specifies CASTTRGQNFHGYTF.

The genes are TRBV11-2 and TRBJ2-3, with a weak D call TRBD1 (5 bases). With 5 bases removed from V and 2 bases from J, the gap between germline ends came to 14 bases. The germline V gene has CDR1 SGHAT and CDR2 FQNNGV. The length of the CDR3 is 15 residues. Written as DNA, the CDR3 is TGTGCCAGCAGCCGAACCAGGGTTCCCACAGATACGCAGTATTTT. Translation gives CASSRTRVPTDTQYF.

The V call is TRBV15, the J call TRBJ2-4, with 11 positions matching TRBD1. J gave up 6 bases and V 0 bases, and 4 bases lay outside the gene matches. The CDR3 runs 16 residues. CDR1 and CDR2 from the germline V gene are LNHNV and YYDKDF (reference sequence). In DNA, the CDR3 is TGTGCCACCAGCAGAGATGGGGGACAGGGGGGAAACATTCAGTACTTC. It translates to CATSRDGGQGGNIQYF. The full variable domain, completed using reference TRBV15 and TRBJ2-4, is DAMVIQNPRYQVTQFGKPVTLSCSQTLNHNVMYWYQQKSSQAPKLLFHYYDKDFNNEADTPDNFQSRRPNTSFCFLDIRSPGLGDTAMYLCATSRDGGQGGNIQYFGAGTRLSVL.

Written as DNA, the CDR3 is TGTGCCAGCACCTTTACCCCTAGCGGAGCCTACAATGAGCAGTTCTTC. Protein product: CASTFTPSGAYNEQFF. The rearrangement links TRBV5-6 to TRBJ2-1; 7 bases map to TRBD2. The ends lost 6 bases at V and 2 bases at J; junction bases unmatched: 11. Germline CDR1 SGHDT, CDR2 YYEEEE. The CDR3 is 16 amino acids.

The chain has TRBV3-1 (or the pseudogene TRBV3-2) and TRBJ1-2; no definite D call. Germline CDR1 reads LGHDT; CDR2 reads YNNKEL (reference sequence). Trimming shortened V by 1 base and J by 5 bases, and 11 bases separated the two germline ends. The length of the CDR3 is 14 residues. CDR3 sequence (DNA): TGTGCCAGCAGCCAAGCAGCTTACCTTTATGGCTACACCTTC. Protein: CASSQAAYLYGYTF.

The chain carries TRBV6-1 and TRBJ1-2; TRBD1 is a possible D gene (5 bases). Germline assignment: CDR1 MNHNS and CDR2 SASEGT. Trimming left V 0 bases short and J 3 bases short, with 8 bases between. This CDR3 has 14 amino acids. The CDR3 is CASSEAGGDYGYTF. CDR3 DNA: TGTGCCAGCAGTGAAGCGGGAGGGGACTATGGCTACACCTTC.

The J gene is TRBJ2-1, the V gene TRBV5-5, with D perhaps TRBD2 (6 bases). CDR3 length: 16 amino acids. The germline gives CDR1 SGHKS, CDR2 YYEKEE (reference sequence). V gave up 1 base and J gave up 5 bases, with 16 bases separating them. CDR3 in amino acids: CASSLSILAGNNEQFF. CDR3 DNA: TGTGCCAGCAGCTTGTCTATTCTGGCGGGAAACAATGAGCAGTTCTTC.

CDR3 region: CASSVLGTSGSHEQFF. The CDR3 DNA reads as TGTGCCAGCAGCGTACTCGGGACTAGCGGGAGTCATGAGCAGTTCTTC. V usage is TRBV9 and J usage is TRBJ2-1, with 14 bases aligning to TRBD2. Germline-derived CDR1 and CDR2 are SGDLS and YYNGEE. V was pared by 1 base and J by 8 bases, with 5 bases of the junction left unmatched. This CDR3 comprises 16 residues.

This clone has only a few counts. The chain combines TRBV2 with TRBJ2-7; D may match TRBD1 or TRBD2 (5 bases each). The CDR3 is 15 residues long. Germline loops: CDR1 SNHLY, CDR2 FYNNEI. Between the trimmed V and J ends, which lost 1 base and 2 bases, there was a span of 12 bases. The CDR3 sequence: CASSEGWGPTYEQYF. CDR3 nucleotides: TGTGCCAGCAGTGAAGGCTGGGGACCCACCTACGAGCAGTACTTC.

This clone was picked up a small number of times. The rearrangement uses TRBV5-1 and TRBJ2-5, with D perhaps TRBD2 (5 bases). Germline V gene lookup returns CDR1 SGHRS and CDR2 YFSETQ. V gave up 8 bases and J gave up 2 bases, with 16 bases separating them. CDR3 length: 14 amino acids. The DNA of the CDR3 is TGCGCCAGTTCGCGGGCCAGCCAGCAAGAGACCCAGTACTTC. Its protein is CASSRASQQETQYF.

The CDR3 DNA follows: TGTGCCAGCAGTGAGGTGTCGGGAGGGGTTGAGCAGTTCTTC. Encoded protein: CASSEVSGGVEQFF. J is TRBJ2-1 and V is TRBV2, with 8 bases matching TRBD2. J gave up 9 bases and V 3 bases, and 7 bases lay outside the gene matches. This CDR3 spans 14 amino acids. Germline lookup yields CDR1 SNHLY and CDR2 FYNNEI.